A selection of T cell receptor beta chains follows, all from one sample in a study of blood T cells in healthy people across ages. TCRdb itself ran the 5' RACE reads through MiXCR, one entry per CDR3 protein. Seen here are some 920,000 distinct CDR3 sequences, 45% to 60% observed once, and the top ten hold around a fifth. The sample was blood. The receptors here all came from a woman aged 60-75 years in good health. CDR3s include the opening cysteine and the closing phenylalanine or tryptophan. The order of the fields is CDR3 length, V gene, clone size, D gene, J gene, CDR3 DNA, CDR3 protein. The D gene is left open where the match is weak. Size is stated for part of the rows, as once, few or many counts, or as a class when the clone is expanded.

14	TRBV20-1	few	NA	TRBJ1-6	TGCAGTGCTAGGGAAAGTGGTCCGAATTCACCCCTCCACTTT	CSARESGPNSPLHF
16	TRBV4-1	few	NA	TRBJ2-1	TGCGCCAGCAGCCAACCGACGGGCGGGAAGACGAATGAGCAGTTCTTC	CASSQPTGGKTNEQFF
13	TRBV4-1	NA	NA	TRBJ2-5	TGCGCCAGCAGCCAAGGACACCAAGAGACCCAGTACTTC	CASSQGHQETQYF
13	TRBV18	NA	TRBD1	TRBJ2-7	TGTGCCAGCTCGGACAGGGGTTTCTACGAGCAGTACTTC	CASSDRGFYEQYF
14	TRBV5-1	NA	NA	TRBJ2-7	TGCGCCAGCAGCTTGGATGGCACAGCCTACGAGCAGTACTTC	CASSLDGTAYEQYF
14	TRBV4-2	NA	TRBD2	TRBJ2-3	TGTGCCAGCAGCCAAGCGGGAGGGTCGGATACGCAGTATTTT	CASSQAGGSDTQYF
15	TRBV9	NA	NA	TRBJ2-3	TGTGCCAGCAGCGTAGCTTTGTGGGAAGCAGATACGCAGTATTTT	CASSVALWEADTQYF
12	TRBV20-1	NA	NA	TRBJ1-2	TGCAGGGGCGGCGGGGGTGACTATGGCTACACCTTC	CRGGGGDYGYTF
17	TRBV24-1	few	NA	TRBJ2-7	TGTGCCACCAGTGCCTATTGGGGGGACAGATCTTCCTACGAGCAGTACTTC	CATSAYWGDRSSYEQYF
13	TRBV12-3/TRBV12-4	few	NA	TRBJ1-4	TGTGCCAGCAGTCCCCCGGGTAATGAAAAACTGTTTTTT	CASSPPGNEKLFF
14	TRBV4-1	NA	NA	TRBJ2-7	TGCGCCAGCAGCCAAGGGCTAGGGGCTTACGAGCAGTACTTC	CASSQGLGAYEQYF
20	TRBV7-2	NA	TRBD1	TRBJ2-2	TGTGCCAGCAGCTCAACGACAGGGAGAGTGGGGACAGCGAACACCGGGGAGCTGTTTTTT	CASSSTTGRVGTANTGELFF
14	TRBV6-1	few	NA	TRBJ2-7	TGTGCCAGCAGTGAAGCCGGGCCGCTCTACGAGCAGTACTTC	CASSEAGPLYEQYF
14	TRBV20-1	NA	NA	TRBJ2-1	TGCAGTGCTCCCCCCGGGAGAGAGTACAATGAGCAGTTCTTC	CSAPPGREYNEQFF
14	TRBV6-9	NA	NA	TRBJ2-1	TGTGCCAGCAGTTATTACAGGAAATACAATGAGCAGTTCTTC	CASSYYRKYNEQFF
14	TRBV13	few	NA	TRBJ2-7	TGTGCCAGCAGGGCCCGTGACAGGCAAAAGGAGCAGTACTTC	CASRARDRQKEQYF
14	TRBV28	NA	NA	TRBJ2-4	TGTGCCAGCAGTTTTATTCAGGATTCAGACATTCAGTACTTC	CASSFIQDSDIQYF
16	TRBV7-2	many	NA	TRBJ1-4	TGTGCCAGCAGCCCGGGAGGGCCCGTTGGTAGGGAAAAACTGTTTTTT	CASSPGGPVGREKLFF
11	TRBV11-1	NA	TRBD2	TRBJ2-7	TGTGCCGGCAGCGGGGGGAGCGAGCAGTACTTC	CAGSGGSEQYF
14	TRBV6-2/TRBV6-3	NA	TRBD2	TRBJ2-5	TGTGCCAGCAGAGGGACTAGCGGGAGAGGCCAGCAGTACTTC	CASRGTSGRGQQYF
16	TRBV11-2	once	TRBD2	TRBJ2-1	TGTGCCAGCGGCCCCCCCTCAGCGGGAGTTTCCCATGAGCAGTTCTTC	CASGPPSAGVSHEQFF
13	TRBV27	NA	NA	TRBJ1-2	TGTGCCAGCAGTGTTAGTAGTAACTATGGCTACACCTTC	CASSVSSNYGYTF
12	TRBV29-1	many	TRBD2	TRBJ2-1	TGCAGCGTTGGGACTAGCGGGAGGGTGCAGTTCTTC	CSVGTSGRVQFF
13	TRBV7-2	NA	NA	TRBJ2-7	TGTGCCAGCAGCTGGGCGGAGGGAAGCGAGCAGTACTTC	CASSWAEGSEQYF
17	TRBV6-5	NA	NA	TRBJ2-6	TGTGCCAGCAGTTACGTTAACGTAGACTCTGGGGCCAACGTCCTGACTTTC	CASSYVNVDSGANVLTF
13	TRBV3-1	few	NA	TRBJ2-5	TGTGCCAGCAGTCTCGACCAAAAAGAGACCCAGTACTTC	CASSLDQKETQYF
15	TRBV28	few	TRBD1	TRBJ2-1	TGTGCCAGCAGTCACGGGACAGGTCACTACAATGAGCAGTTCTTC	CASSHGTGHYNEQFF
12	TRBV20-1	NA	NA	TRBJ2-7	TGCAGTGCTCCTGGAGCCTACAATGAGCAGTACTTC	CSAPGAYNEQYF
15	TRBV21-1	NA	NA	TRBJ2-2	TGTGCCAGCAGCAATCCCGGGGAAAACACCGGGGAGCTGTTTTTT	CASSNPGENTGELFF
14	TRBV3-1	NA	NA	TRBJ2-7	TGTGCCAGCAGCCAAGCTTTACTTCCCTACGAGCAGTACTTC	CASSQALLPYEQYF
18	TRBV27	few	TRBD2	TRBJ2-7	TGTGCCAGCAGTTTAGGCGGGATGGGACTAGCAGGATGGTCCGAGCAGTACTTC	CASSLGGMGLAGWSEQYF
12	TRBV18	once	NA	TRBJ2-1	TGTGCCAGCTCACCGGAACACAATGAGCAGTTCTTC	CASSPEHNEQFF
15	TRBV4-1	NA	TRBD1	TRBJ1-5	TGCGCCAGCAGCCAGGTTAGACAGGGTGGGCAGCCCCAGCATTTT	CASSQVRQGGQPQHF
16	TRBV2	NA	NA	TRBJ1-5	TGTGCCAGCAGTGAGAGGTCGGGGACTAGCAATCAGCCCCAGCATTTT	CASSERSGTSNQPQHF
15	TRBV11-3	NA	NA	TRBJ2-2	TGTGCCAGCAGCCTGCGCGCGAGGGGCACCGGGGAGCTGTTTTTT	CASSLRARGTGELFF
16	TRBV7-9	few	TRBD2	TRBJ2-2	TGTGCCAGCAGCTCTCTAGCGGATCTGAACACCGGGGAGCTGTTTTTT	CASSSLADLNTGELFF
13	TRBV7-3	few	NA	TRBJ2-7	TGTGCCAGCAGCTACGACGGGCACTACGAGCAGTACTTC	CASSYDGHYEQYF
15	TRBV28	NA	NA	TRBJ1-6	TGTGCCAGCGAGATGTTAACTGGGATTGGTTCACCCCTCCACTTT	CASEMLTGIGSPLHF